The 30 T cell receptor beta chains in this list originate from one sample, sequenced in a study of radiotherapy plus CTLA-4 blockade in lung cancer. Only in-frame clones appear in the TCRdb table, and some are missing; sequencing was by immunoSEQ multiplex PCR. The table has roughly 35,000 clones, 60% to 85% seen once. Sample: peripheral blood, taken from a patient treated with radiotherapy plus ipilimumab. All receptors derive from a human donor with non-small cell lung cancer that progressed on radiotherapy plus ipilimumab.

CDR3 sequence reads: CASSLGLDGNQPQHF. The CDR3 DNA is TGCGCCAGCAGCTTGGGGCTGGACGGCAATCAGCCCCAGCATTTT. The chain is built from TRBV5-1 and TRBJ1-5; unclear D gene. Trimming shortened V by 0 bases and J by 2 bases, and 9 bases separated the two germline ends. This CDR3 has 15 residues. Germline V lookup: CDR1 SGHRS, CDR2 YFSETQ.

As concerns this clone: One end of the junction varies from germline; a read error may be responsible. Other DNA sequences in this sample translate to the same CDR3. The chain's CDR3 is CASSLVSVYGYTF. The DNA for the CDR3 is TGTGCCAGCAGTCTGGTCTCGGTCTATGGTTACACCTTC. The chain couples TRBV7-9 to TRBJ1-2; D remains unclear. The CDR3 has 13 amino acids. CDR1 is SEHNR, CDR2 FQNEAQ, per germline (reference sequence). Full variable domain (outside the CDR3, taken from reference TRBV7-9 and TRBJ1-2): DTGVSQNPRHKITKRGQNVTFRCDPISEHNRLYWYRQTLGQGPEFLTYFQNEAQLEKSRLLSDRFSAERPKGSFSTLEIQRTEQGDSAMYLCASSLVSVYGYTFGSGTRLTVV.

The sample holds a few counts of this clone. The rearrangement joins TRBV5-1 to TRBJ2-5, with D possibly TRBD1 on 7 matching bases. This CDR3 spans 15 amino acids. CDR1 is SGHRS and CDR2 is YFSETQ in the germline V gene. Trimming removed 4 bases from V and 1 base from J, with 14 bases in between. The CDR3 region has the DNA TGCGCCAGCAGCCCGGGGGACAGCTTCCAAGAGACCCAGTACTTC. Its translation is CASSPGDSFQETQYF.

V usage is TRBV9 and J usage is TRBJ2-2; a weak D match, TRBD1 (6 bases). The CDR3 runs 15 residues. V was trimmed by 3 bases and J by 4 bases, leaving 13 bases between them. Germline V gene sequence: CDR1 SGDLS, CDR2 YYNGEE. In nucleotides, the CDR3 is TGTGCCAGCAGCGCGACGGGACAACTCACCGGGGAGCTGTTTTTT. Protein sequence: CASSATGQLTGELFF.

The J gene is TRBJ2-7, the V gene TRBV19; 11 nucleotides match TRBD2. The CDR3 has 15 amino acids. Germline CDR1 is LNHDA and CDR2 is SQIVND (reference sequence). The V segment lost 4 bases and the J segment 7 bases; nucleotides outside the gene matches: 9. The CDR3 DNA follows: TGTGCCAGTAGTACCGGGACTAGCGGCCGGGGGGAGCAGTACTTC. It is translated as CASSTGTSGRGEQYF.

For the CDR3, the DNA is TGTGCCAGCAGTCAGGACAGGGAAGATGGCTACACCTTC. Protein sequence: CASSQDREDGYTF. The chain uses TRBV2 and TRBJ1-2; 8 nucleotides agree with TRBD1. V gave up 5 bases and J gave up 6 bases; unmatched junction bases: 5. The CDR3 covers 13 residues. Germline V lookup: CDR1 SNHLY, CDR2 FYNNEI.

The rearrangement links TRBV12-5 to TRBJ2-2, with D possibly TRBD1 on 7 matching bases. The CDR3 contains 14 residues. CDR1 is LGHNT, CDR2 FRNRAP, per germline. V was pared by 4 bases and J by 10 bases, with 16 bases between. This CDR3 reads CASGSGGPSSELFF. CDR3 DNA sequence: TGTGCTAGTGGTTCAGGGGGGCCAAGCTCGGAGCTGTTTTTT.

This sequence joins TRBV9 and TRBJ2-1; 10 nucleotides match TRBD1. J lost 0 bases, V lost 4 bases, and 10 bases had no gene match. Germline CDR1 reads SGDLS; CDR2 reads YYNGEE. The CDR3 runs to 18 residues. The DNA for the CDR3 is TGTGCCAGCAGCCCACCCCGGGACAGGGGCGTCTCCTACAATGAGCAGTTCTTC. This codes for CASSPPRDRGVSYNEQFF. Looking up the rest from reference TRBV9 and TRBJ2-1 gives the full variable domain: DSGVTQTPKHLITATGQRVTLRCSPRSGDLSVYWYQQSLDQGLQFLIQYYNGEERAKGNILERFSAQQFPDLHSELNLSSLELGDSALYFCASSPPRDRGVSYNEQFFGPGTRLTVL.

This chain connects TRBV9 to TRBJ2-1, with D possibly being TRBD1 or TRBD2 (5 bases each). This CDR3 has 12 amino acids. The V gene lost 0 bases and the J gene lost 10 bases, with 8 bases spanning the gap. The germline CDR1 and CDR2 sequences are SGDLS and YYNGEE. CDR3 nucleotide sequence: TGTGCCAGCAGCGTAGGAGGGGTGGAGCAGTTCTTC. Amino acids: CASSVGGVEQFF. Supplemented by reference TRBV9 and TRBJ2-1, the full variable domain reads DSGVTQTPKHLITATGQRVTLRCSPRSGDLSVYWYQQSLDQGLQFLIQYYNGEERAKGNILERFSAQQFPDLHSELNLSSLELGDSALYFCASSVGGVEQFFGPGTRLTVL.

CDR3 DNA sequence: TGCGCCACCACGGCAGGAAATACTGGGGCCAACGTCCTGACTTTC. Translating gives CATTAGNTGANVLTF. The J gene is TRBJ2-6, the V gene TRBV5-1; D call uncertain. CDR1 and CDR2 (germline): SGHRS, YFSETQ. V was cut by 9 bases and J by 2 bases, with 15 bases left in between. CDR3 length: 15 residues.

The V gene is TRBV18, the J gene TRBJ2-5; 9 bases align to TRBD2. This CDR3 has 11 residues. Trimming removed 5 bases from V and 11 bases from J; junction bases left unmatched: 3. The germline V gene encodes CDR1 KGHSH and CDR2 LQKENI. The CDR3 nucleotides are TGTGCCAGCTCAGCGGGAGGGGAGCAGTACTTC. Translation: CASSAGGEQYF.

The J gene is TRBJ1-5, the V gene TRBV27, with a possible D match to TRBD1 (5 bases). Germline CDR1 and CDR2: MNHEY and SMNVEV (reference sequence). This CDR3 contains 15 residues. The germline V and J ends were trimmed by 2 bases and 2 bases, with 10 bases remaining between them. The DNA for the CDR3 is TGTGCCAGCAGTTTAACCGTGGGGGGCAATCAGCCCCAGCATTTT. It yields the protein CASSLTVGGNQPQHF.

The rearrangement links TRBV18 to TRBJ2-2; D remains unclear. This CDR3 has 11 residues. V gave up 6 bases and J gave up 5 bases, with 4 bases separating them. The V gene's germline CDR1 is KGHSH and CDR2 LQKENI. CDR3 nucleotides: TGTGCCAGCTCGCCTACCGGGGAGCTGTTTTTT. This translates into CASSPTGELFF.

The genes are TRBV30 and TRBJ2-1; D gene ambiguous. V was cut by 4 bases and J by 0 bases, with 10 bases left in between. The germline V gene encodes CDR1 GTSNPN and CDR2 SVGIG (reference sequence). The CDR3 totals 14 residues. DNA for the CDR3: TGTGCCTGGACGCCCGCGAGCTCCTACAATGAGCAGTTCTTC. Amino acid sequence: CAWTPASSYNEQFF. Using reference TRBV30 and TRBJ2-1 for the parts outside the CDR3, the full variable domain is SQTIHQWPATLVQPVGSPLSLECTVEGTSNPNLYWYRQAAGRGLQLLFYSVGIGQISSEVPQNLSASRPQDRQFILSSKKLLLSDSGFYLCAWTPASSYNEQFFGPGTRLTVL.

This chain uses TRBV6-5 with TRBJ1-1, with D perhaps matching TRBD1 (6 bases). This CDR3 comprises 15 residues. Germline V gene data show CDR1 as MNHEY and CDR2 as SVGAGI. Trimming removed 10 bases at V and 0 bases at J, with 18 bases between. The CDR3 spells CATHGGRGVNTEAFF. DNA of the CDR3: TGTGCCACCCACGGGGGGCGAGGTGTGAACACTGAAGCTTTCTTT.

CDR3 amino acids: CASSFKGDSTPYEQYF. The CDR3 coding sequence is TGTGCCAGCAGCTTTAAGGGGGACAGCACCCCCTACGAGCAGTACTTC. The chain recombines TRBV7-9 with TRBJ2-7; 7 bases fit TRBD1. The germline gives CDR1 SEHNR, CDR2 FQNEAQ (reference sequence). V gave up 3 bases and J gave up 2 bases; unmatched junction bases: 10. The CDR3 contains 16 residues.

The table lists this clone with a count of one. V usage is TRBV6-5 and J usage is TRBJ2-7; D tentatively fits TRBD1 or TRBD2 (6 bases each). Germline loops: CDR1 MNHEY, CDR2 SVGAGI. The CDR3 has 13 residues. V was pared by 7 bases and J by 7 bases, with 17 bases between. The CDR3 nucleotides are TGTGCCAGCATCCTAGGGGGGTCGGGGGAGCAGTACTTC. Amino acids: CASILGGSGEQYF.

This chain joins TRBV4-2 and TRBJ2-1, with 10 bases fitting TRBD2. CDR1 LGHNA and CDR2 YNFKEQ come from the germline V gene. The V and J ends lost 4 bases and 8 bases, in that order; junction bases with no gene match: 2. This CDR3 has 13 amino acids. Written as DNA, the CDR3 is TGTGCCAGCAGCCCTAGCGGGAGCTATGAGCAGTTCTTC. It translates to CASSPSGSYEQFF.

V and J are TRBV7-2 and TRBJ2-1; D tentatively reads TRBD1 or TRBD2 (5 bases each). Germline V CDR1 and CDR2: SGHTA, FQGNSA. CDR3 size: 12 residues. Trimming shortened V by 2 bases and J by 8 bases, and 7 bases separated the two germline ends. In DNA, the CDR3 is TGTGCCAGCAGCTTAACGGGACATGAGCAGTTCTTC. It is translated as CASSLTGHEQFF.

The V and J genes are TRBV28 and TRBJ1-6; D gene unclear. CDR3 length equals 14 residues. Germline loops: CDR1 MDHEN, CDR2 SYDVKM. The germline V and J ends were trimmed by 6 bases and 7 bases, with 13 bases remaining between them. The CDR3 DNA reads as TGTGCCAGCAGGGGAGTTTTGTTAAATTCACCCCTCCACTTT. It encodes CASRGVLLNSPLHF.

The chain uses TRBV5-1 and TRBJ2-2; D is ambiguous. The V and J ends lost 0 bases and 1 base respectively, with 7 bases between them. The CDR3 is made up of 15 amino acids. Germline CDR1 and CDR2: SGHRS and YFSETQ. CDR3 sequence: CASSLVSGNTGELFF. The CDR3 DNA is TGCGCCAGCAGCTTGGTGTCGGGGAACACCGGGGAGCTGTTTTTT.

The J gene is TRBJ1-5, the V gene TRBV28, with D unresolved. The CDR3 is 14 amino acids. The V end lost 7 bases, the J end lost 1 base, and 11 bases lay between the germline ends. Germline lookup yields CDR1 MDHEN and CDR2 SYDVKM. CDR3 protein: CASNYRPSNQPQHF. CDR3 DNA sequence: TGTGCCAGCAATTACCGGCCAAGCAATCAGCCCCAGCATTTT.

In DNA, the CDR3 is TGCAGCGTTCTTGGACGGATCCTGGAGACCCAGTACTTC. The encoded protein is CSVLGRILETQYF. The genes are TRBV29-1 and TRBJ2-5; no firm D call. The CDR3 sequence is 13 residues long. CDR1 is SQVTM and CDR2 is ANQGSEA in the germline V gene. Trimming cost V 5 bases and J 5 bases, with 15 bases left between them. Full variable domain (outside the CDR3, taken from reference TRBV29-1 and TRBJ2-5): SAVISQKPSRDICQRGTSLTIQCQVDSQVTMMFWYRQQPGQSLTLIATANQGSEATYESGFVIDKFPISRPNLTFSTLTVSNMSPEDSSIYLCSVLGRILETQYFGPGTRLLVL.

The chain couples TRBV4-2 to TRBJ2-7; D possibly corresponds to TRBD1 (5 bases). Trimming took off 1 base at V and 1 base at J, with 11 bases between the two ends. The CDR3 consists of 15 residues. The V gene's germline CDR1 is LGHNA and CDR2 YNFKEQ. CDR3 coding DNA: TGTGCCAGCAGCCAAGGTGGGGCCCCATCCTACGAGCAGTACTTC. Translated: CASSQGGAPSYEQYF.

This chain connects TRBV4-3 to TRBJ1-5; 11 bases are a match to TRBD1. V trimming: 0 bases; J trimming: 1 base; junction bases outside the gene matches: 5. The CDR3 runs to 18 residues. From germline, CDR1 is LGHNA and CDR2 YSLEER. Written as DNA, the CDR3 is TGCGCCAGCAGCCAAGATGTTGGGACAGGGGGAAGCAATCAGCCCCAGCATTTT. This sequence encodes CASSQDVGTGGSNQPQHF.

The chain is built from TRBV18 and TRBJ2-2, with D unclear. CDR3 length: 13 amino acids. V was cut by 4 bases and J by 1 base, with 4 bases left in between. CDR1 KGHSH and CDR2 LQKENI come from the germline V gene. The CDR3 sequence: CASSRQNTGELFF. In DNA form, the CDR3 reads TGTGCCAGCTCACGGCAGAACACCGGGGAGCTGTTTTTT.

CDR3 protein: CASSLASGHYGYTF. Written as DNA, the CDR3 is TGTGCCAGCAGCTTAGCGTCGGGACACTATGGCTACACCTTC. The chain has TRBV7-9 and TRBJ1-2, with D perhaps TRBD1 (5 bases). V dropped 0 bases and J dropped 3 bases, with 8 bases sitting between them. The CDR3 is made up of 14 amino acids. CDR1 is SEHNR, CDR2 FQNEAQ, per germline (reference sequence).

This chain joins TRBV5-1 and TRBJ2-2; D remains ambiguous. This CDR3 comprises 14 residues. Germline V CDR1 and CDR2: SGHRS, YFSETQ. The V gene lost 4 bases and the J gene lost 2 bases, with 9 bases spanning the gap. The CDR3 sequence: CASSAGSNTGELFF. The CDR3 bases are TGCGCCAGCAGCGCCGGGTCTAACACCGGGGAGCTGTTTTTT.

This clone has only a few counts. DNA of the CDR3: TGCGCCAGCAGCTTCCTCTCGACGGTACACTATGGCTACACCTTC. Translating gives CASSFLSTVHYGYTF. This chain joins TRBV5-1 and TRBJ1-2; unclear D gene. The CDR3 consists of 15 residues. Germline V gives CDR1 SGHRS, CDR2 YFSETQ. V lost 2 bases, J lost 3 bases, and 14 bases lay in between.

This chain links TRBV27 with TRBJ1-2; the match to TRBD1 covers 7 bases. The V gene's germline CDR1 is MNHEY and CDR2 SMNVEV (reference sequence). The CDR3 spans 15 residues. Unmatched junction bases numbered 11, after V lost 5 bases and J lost 5 bases. This chain's CDR3 is CASSPPGQSLYGYTF. The CDR3 nucleotides read TGTGCCAGCAGTCCCCCGGGACAGAGTCTATATGGCTACACCTTC.